One and the same sample provided the 23 T cell receptor beta chains below, sequenced in a study of cytomegalovirus exposure and HLA in healthy donors. The PCR contained 60 Vbeta and 13 Jbeta primers. The repertoire was sequenced with immunoSEQ multiplex PCR; TCRdb's copy has only in-frame clones and lacks some. The sample records over 90,000 clones, 70% being singletons. Input material: PBMCs. The receptors were gathered from a woman aged 50 to 60 in good health and CMV-seropositive.

The genes are TRBV11-2 and TRBJ2-2; D unresolved. V was pared by 5 bases and J by 3 bases, with 10 bases between. The CDR3 runs to 14 residues. Germline CDR1 SGHAT, CDR2 FQNNGV. For the CDR3, the DNA is TGTGCCAGCAGCCCTAGAGGTTACACCGGGGAGCTGTTTTTT. Amino acid sequence: CASSPRGYTGELFF.

This rearrangement joins TRBV6-1 to TRBJ1-6; 7 bases line up with TRBD1. This CDR3 is built from 15 residues. Germline CDR1 MNHNS, CDR2 SASEGT. Trimming took 8 bases from V and 7 from J; bases not matched to a gene: 11. This CDR3 reads CASSEEGARNSPLHF. In DNA form, the CDR3 reads TGTGCCAGCTCAGAGGAGGGGGCGAGGAATTCACCCCTCCACTTT.

The chain links TRBV7-8 to TRBJ2-1; 10 nucleotides line up with TRBD2. V shed 5 bases and J 9 bases; nucleotides not matched to a gene: 13. CDR1 is SGHVS and CDR2 is FQNEAQ in the germline V gene. The CDR3 is made up of 16 amino acids. The CDR3 DNA sequence: TGTGCCAGCAGCCCAAGGGCTAGCGGGAGTCAGGGTGAGCAGTTCTTC. This codes for CASSPRASGSQGEQFF.

The chain employs TRBV5-4 and TRBJ2-3; TRBD1 might be the D (6 bases). Trimming stripped 4 bases from V and 5 bases from J, with 11 bases between. The CDR3 runs 13 residues. CDR1 SGHNT and CDR2 YYREEE come from the germline V gene (reference sequence). CDR3 region: CASSSQGKDTQYF. For the CDR3, the DNA is TGTGCCAGCAGCAGTCAGGGGAAAGATACGCAGTATTTT.

This clone was counted a single time. V and J are TRBV29-1 and TRBJ2-1, with a tentative D call TRBD2 (6 bases). V lost 3 bases and J lost 0, with 12 bases in between. The CDR3 is 15 residues long. Germline V CDR1 and CDR2: SQVTM, ANQGSEA. The CDR3 loop is CSVEAGLSSYNEQFF. The CDR3 DNA follows: TGCAGCGTTGAGGCGGGGCTGAGCTCCTACAATGAGCAGTTCTTC.

This chain connects TRBV6-5 to TRBJ1-2; weak D call: TRBD1 (5 bases). The ends were cut back, 4 bases at V and 8 bases at J, with 17 bases in the middle. Germline CDR1 and CDR2: MNHEY and SVGAGI. The CDR3 contains 14 residues. For the CDR3, the DNA is TGTGCCAGCAGTTCTCCCGGGGGAGTGGGGGGCTACACCTTC. It translates to CASSSPGGVGGYTF.

This chain uses TRBV28 with TRBJ1-3, with D unclear. Trimming removed 1 base from V and 7 bases from J, with 11 bases in between. This CDR3 is 14 amino acids long. Per the germline V gene, CDR1 is MDHEN and CDR2 is SYDVKM. Here the CDR3 DNA reads TGTGCCAGCAGTTTATCACCCGGCGGGAACACCATATATTTT. This translates into CASSLSPGGNTIYF.

V and J are TRBV19 and TRBJ1-5, with 9 bases aligning to TRBD1. The trim removed 3 bases at V and 5 bases at J, leaving 14 bases unmatched. The CDR3 sequence is 18 residues long. Germline V gene lookup returns CDR1 LNHDA and CDR2 SQIVND (reference sequence). CDR3 bases: TGTGCCAGTAGTATCGGCCGGGACAGGGTCAGATGGGATCAGCCCCAGCATTTT. This codes for CASSIGRDRVRWDQPQHF. Full variable domain (rest looked up from reference TRBV19 and TRBJ1-5): DGGITQSPKYLFRKEGQNVTLSCEQNLNHDAMYWYRQDPGQGLRLIYYSQIVNDFQKGDIAEGYSVSREKKESFPLTVTSAQKNPTAFYLCASSIGRDRVRWDQPQHFGDGTRLSIL.

This chain uses TRBV5-6 with TRBJ2-1; 7 bases align to TRBD1. The trim removed 4 bases at V and 6 bases at J, leaving 4 bases unmatched. The CDR3 has 13 residues. Germline V gene data show CDR1 as SGHDT and CDR2 as YYEEEE. The CDR3, as DNA: TGTGCCAGCAGCGCGACAGGGATCAATGAGCAGTTCTTC. Its protein product is CASSATGINEQFF.

This chain uses TRBV4-1 with TRBJ2-1; 11 bases are a match to TRBD2. V shed 4 bases, J shed 0 bases, and the junction held 11 bases outside the gene matches. Germline V CDR1 and CDR2: MGHRA, YSYEKL. The CDR3 extends over 19 amino acids. As DNA, the CDR3 is TGCGCCAGCAGCCCTCGACTAGCGGGAAGGTTGGGCTCCTACAATGAGCAGTTCTTC. This gives the protein CASSPRLAGRLGSYNEQFF.

This chain connects TRBV2 to TRBJ2-3; weak D call: TRBD1 (6 bases). Germline loops: CDR1 SNHLY, CDR2 FYNNEI. V gave up 6 bases and J gave up 0 bases, with 13 bases separating them. The CDR3 length is 15 residues. For the CDR3, the DNA is TGTGCCAGCAGCATACAGGGCATAAGCACAGATACGCAGTATTTT. It is translated as CASSIQGISTDTQYF.

This clone was seen only a few times. The V and J genes are TRBV19 and TRBJ1-2; D is ambiguous. Germline assignment: CDR1 LNHDA and CDR2 SQIVND (reference sequence). The CDR3 covers 13 residues. Trimming took 9 bases from V and 4 from J, leaving 15 bases between them. The CDR3 protein is CASTKPGSYGYTF. The CDR3 DNA reads TGTGCCAGCACTAAGCCGGGAAGCTATGGCTACACCTTC. The full variable domain, rest sourced from reference TRBV19 and TRBJ1-2, is DGGITQSPKYLFRKEGQNVTLSCEQNLNHDAMYWYRQDPGQGLRLIYYSQIVNDFQKGDIAEGYSVSREKKESFPLTVTSAQKNPTAFYLCASTKPGSYGYTFGSGTRLTVV.

This clone was counted once. The chain employs TRBV5-4 and TRBJ1-2, with D unresolved. Germline CDR1 reads SGHNT; CDR2 reads YYREEE (reference sequence). V was clipped by 4 bases and J by 8 bases, with 18 bases between them. This CDR3 has 14 amino acids. CDR3 residues: CASSPNRRGDGYTF. In nucleotides, the CDR3 is TGTGCCAGCAGCCCGAACCGGCGGGGAGACGGCTACACCTTC.

The rearrangement links TRBV6-6 to TRBJ1-1; D uncertain. The V gene lost 4 bases and the J gene lost 4 bases, with 16 bases spanning the gap. The germline V gene encodes CDR1 MNHNY and CDR2 SVGAGI (reference sequence). The CDR3 consists of 15 residues. In nucleotides, the CDR3 is TGTGCCAGCAGTTCGGAGGATCTTCGGGTCACTGAAGCTTTCTTT. As protein: CASSSEDLRVTEAFF.

V is TRBV7-8 and J is TRBJ2-5, with TRBD2 matching 11 bases. The J call may be incorrect, as the DNA end agrees better with TRBJ2-7. The CDR3 contains 16 residues. Per the germline V gene, CDR1 is SGHVS and CDR2 is FQNEAQ. CDR3 DNA: TGTGCCAGCAGCTCCCGAACTAGCGGGAGTACCCACGAGCAGTACTTC. It is translated as CASSSRTSGSTHEQYF.

This chain connects TRBV6-1 to TRBJ1-6, with TRBD1 as a possible D gene (6 bases). The germline V and J ends were trimmed by 8 bases and 7 bases, with 12 bases remaining between them. This CDR3 is 13 amino acids long. Germline V gene sequence: CDR1 MNHNS, CDR2 SASEGT. The chain's CDR3 is CASDRSSNSPLHF. CDR3 DNA sequence: TGTGCCAGCGACAGGTCTAGCAATTCACCCCTCCACTTT.

The chain is built from TRBV10-2 and TRBJ2-5; weak D call: TRBD1 (5 bases). Germline CDR1 reads WSHSY; CDR2 reads SAAADI. This CDR3 has 13 amino acids. V lost 8 bases and J 4 bases, leaving 14 bases between the germline ends. CDR3 region: CASLGRERETQYF. The DNA of the CDR3 is TGCGCCAGCTTAGGCAGGGAAAGAGAGACCCAGTACTTC.

The chain joins TRBV28 to TRBJ1-1; 9 bases agree with TRBD1. The CDR3 consists of 13 residues. Germline loops: CDR1 MDHEN, CDR2 SYDVKM. The trim removed 7 bases at V and 4 bases at J, leaving 4 bases unmatched. The chain's CDR3 is CASNRGRGTEAFF. The CDR3 nucleotides are TGTGCCAGCAACAGGGGGCGCGGCACTGAAGCTTTCTTT. Combining the CDR3 with reference TRBV28 and TRBJ1-1 gives the whole variable domain DVKVTQSSRYLVKRTGEKVFLECVQDMDHENMFWYRQDPGLGLRLIYFSYDVKMKEKGDIPEGYSVSREKKERFSLILESASTNQTSMYLCASNRGRGTEAFFGQGTRLTVV.

This clone showed up just once. The chain employs TRBV5-1 and TRBJ2-2; perhaps TRBD1 as D (6 bases). The CDR3 runs 14 residues. Germline V lookup: CDR1 SGHRS, CDR2 YFSETQ. The germline V and J ends were trimmed by 4 bases and 2 bases, with 9 bases remaining between them. CDR3 sequence (DNA): TGCGCCAGCAGCCCGGACAGTAACACCGGGGAGCTGTTTTTT. It translates to CASSPDSNTGELFF.

The V and J genes are TRBV2 and TRBJ2-2, with 8 bases identical to TRBD2. The V segment lost 11 bases and the J segment 5 bases; nucleotides outside the gene matches: 10. The CDR3 is made up of 14 amino acids. Germline CDR1 SNHLY, CDR2 FYNNEI. The CDR3 here is CAGSTSGITGELFF. In DNA, the CDR3 is TGTGCCGGGAGCACTAGCGGAATTACCGGGGAGCTGTTTTTT.

CDR3: CASSLGGQGISSNEKLFF. In nucleotides, the CDR3 is TGCGCCAGCAGCTTGGGGGGACAGGGAATTTCGTCTAATGAAAAACTGTTTTTT. V and J are TRBV5-1 and TRBJ1-4; 9 bases line up with TRBD1. CDR1 and CDR2 (germline): SGHRS, YFSETQ. V was clipped by 0 bases and J by 3 bases; unmatched bases: 9. The CDR3 spans 18 residues.

This chain connects TRBV28 to TRBJ2-1; the D gene is possibly TRBD1 (6 bases). Trimming shortened V by 5 bases and J by 15 bases, and 20 bases separated the two germline ends. The CDR3 extends over 13 amino acids. Germline values: CDR1 MDHEN, CDR2 SYDVKM. CDR3 coding DNA: TGTGCCAGCAGTGCCGGGGTGTTACAGGGTCGGTTCTTC. It yields the protein CASSAGVLQGRFF. Full variable domain (remainder filled in from reference TRBV28 and TRBJ2-1): DVKVTQSSRYLVKRTGEKVFLECVQDMDHENMFWYRQDPGLGLRLIYFSYDVKMKEKGDIPEGYSVSREKKERFSLILESASTNQTSMYLCASSAGVLQGRFFGPGTRLTVL.

The rearrangement links TRBV2 to TRBJ2-1; TRBD2 aligns across 16 bases. The CDR3 sequence is 16 residues long. The germline V gene encodes CDR1 SNHLY and CDR2 FYNNEI. V gave up 10 bases and J gave up 9 bases; unmatched junction bases: 12. CDR3 in amino acids: CATGRAGTSGRAEQFF. The CDR3, as DNA: TGTGCCACAGGACGGGCCGGGACTAGCGGGAGGGCTGAGCAGTTCTTC.